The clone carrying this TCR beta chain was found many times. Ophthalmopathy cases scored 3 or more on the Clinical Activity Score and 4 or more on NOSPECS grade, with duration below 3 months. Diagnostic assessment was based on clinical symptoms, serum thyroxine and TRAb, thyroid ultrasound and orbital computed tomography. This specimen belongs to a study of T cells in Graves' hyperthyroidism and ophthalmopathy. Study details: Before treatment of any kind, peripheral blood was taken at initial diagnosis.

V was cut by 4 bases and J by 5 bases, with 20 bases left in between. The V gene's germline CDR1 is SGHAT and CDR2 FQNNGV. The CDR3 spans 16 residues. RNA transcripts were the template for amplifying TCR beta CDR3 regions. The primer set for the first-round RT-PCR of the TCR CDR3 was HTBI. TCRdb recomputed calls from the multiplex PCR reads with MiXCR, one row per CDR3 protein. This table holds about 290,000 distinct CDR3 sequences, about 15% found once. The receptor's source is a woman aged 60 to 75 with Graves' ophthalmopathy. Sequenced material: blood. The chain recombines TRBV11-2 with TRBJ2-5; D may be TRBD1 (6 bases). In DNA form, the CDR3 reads TGTGCCAGCAGCTCCCATAGCCCTGCCACAGGGGAGACCCAGTACTTC. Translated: CASSSHSPATGETQYF.